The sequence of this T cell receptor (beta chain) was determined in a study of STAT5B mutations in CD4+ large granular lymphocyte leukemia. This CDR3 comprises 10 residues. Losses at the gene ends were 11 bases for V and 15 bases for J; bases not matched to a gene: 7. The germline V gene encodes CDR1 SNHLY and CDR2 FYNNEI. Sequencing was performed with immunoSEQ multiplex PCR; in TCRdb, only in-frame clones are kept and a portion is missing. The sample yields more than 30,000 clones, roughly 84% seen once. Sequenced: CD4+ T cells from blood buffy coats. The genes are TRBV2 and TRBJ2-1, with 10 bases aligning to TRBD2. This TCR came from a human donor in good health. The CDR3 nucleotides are TGTGCCGGAGAGCGGGGGGGCCTGTTCTTC. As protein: CAGERGGLFF. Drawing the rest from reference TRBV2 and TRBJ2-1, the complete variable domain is EPEVTQTPSHQVTQMGQEVILRCVPISNHLYFYWYRQILGQKVEFLVSFYNNEISEKSEIFDDQFSVERPDGSNFTLKIRSTKLEDSAMYFCAGERGGLFFGPGTRLTVL.